This TCR beta chain is from a study of cytomegalovirus exposure and HLA in healthy donors. Study conclusions and caveats: It emerged from a later analysis that several of the most significant clusters appeared to be linked to common viral pathogens. In an earlier analysis, about 90% or about 30%: the productive usage of most TCR beta V segments.

V was clipped by 0 bases and J by 2 bases, with 11 bases between them. CDR1 is SGHRS, CDR2 YFSETQ, per germline. The CDR3 spans 16 residues. It was healthy bone marrow donors who served as donors. A multiplex PCR was run with 60 Vbeta primers and 13 Jbeta primers. Generated by immunoSEQ multiplex PCR, the TCRdb table keeps only in-frame clones and is missing some. The sample lists about 120,000 clones; 65% to 80% were seen once. As regards this clone: Its antigen is not known.

The rearrangement links TRBV5-1 to TRBJ1-4, with TRBD1 as a possible D gene (5 bases). What was sequenced was PBMCs. This TCR was recovered from a woman between 35 and 50 years old in good health and CMV-seropositive. The CDR3 nucleotides read TGCGCCAGCAGCTTGGGAACGGGGGTCACTAATGAAAAACTGTTTTTT. Protein product: CASSLGTGVTNEKLFF.